This entry concerns a single TCR beta chain. Its antigen is not identified. This entry comes from a study of T cell responses to AZD1222 COVID-19 vaccine. Notes on the study in general: Nearly half of spike-specific TCRs reportedly go after variant regions that carry no mutations.

V dropped 4 bases and J dropped 0 bases, with 14 bases sitting between them. Germline values: CDR1 SGHRS, CDR2 YFSETQ. The CDR3 is 16 residues long. Libraries were prepared by immunoSEQ multiplex PCR; TCRdb keeps only in-frame clonotypes and omits some of them. Among 50,000 to 75,000 clones, 65% to 80% were seen once, and the ten largest hold around 15%. This specimen was peripheral blood, taken on day 0 of AZD1222 vaccination. This receptor was taken from an adult in good health. The J gene is TRBJ1-5, the V gene TRBV5-1; D is possibly TRBD1 (5 bases). The CDR3 sequence: CASSLGTDYSNQPQHF. CDR3 bases: TGCGCCAGCAGCCTGGGGACGGATTATAGCAATCAGCCCCAGCATTTT.